One TCR beta chain is described in this entry. What it binds is unknown. The data are from a study of cytomegalovirus exposure and HLA in healthy donors. Notes on the study in general: The authors judged a highly shared variant cluster likely a sequencing artifact. TCR association rates varied by HLA locus in a later analysis, with DRB1 highest and HLA-C lowest. Sequencing depth roughly uniform across donors was assumed in presence/absence analyses.

Germline CDR1 and CDR2: MNHNS and SASEGT. This CDR3 is built from 14 residues. V lost 6 bases and J 11 bases, leaving 22 bases between the germline ends. The PCR made use of 60 Vbeta and 13 Jbeta primers. Some clones are missing from TCRdb's copy, which holds only in-frame ones; the method was immunoSEQ multiplex PCR. The sample carries some 70,000 clones, roughly 78% recorded once. This chain joins TRBV6-1 and TRBJ1-1; tentative D call: TRBD1 (6 bases). This TCR was sampled from a man younger than 35 in good health and CMV-seronegative. The source material was PBMCs. CDR3 DNA: TGTGCCAGCAGGTACCCTCAAGCCGGCCAGGGGGCTTTCTTT. Protein product: CASRYPQAGQGAFF.